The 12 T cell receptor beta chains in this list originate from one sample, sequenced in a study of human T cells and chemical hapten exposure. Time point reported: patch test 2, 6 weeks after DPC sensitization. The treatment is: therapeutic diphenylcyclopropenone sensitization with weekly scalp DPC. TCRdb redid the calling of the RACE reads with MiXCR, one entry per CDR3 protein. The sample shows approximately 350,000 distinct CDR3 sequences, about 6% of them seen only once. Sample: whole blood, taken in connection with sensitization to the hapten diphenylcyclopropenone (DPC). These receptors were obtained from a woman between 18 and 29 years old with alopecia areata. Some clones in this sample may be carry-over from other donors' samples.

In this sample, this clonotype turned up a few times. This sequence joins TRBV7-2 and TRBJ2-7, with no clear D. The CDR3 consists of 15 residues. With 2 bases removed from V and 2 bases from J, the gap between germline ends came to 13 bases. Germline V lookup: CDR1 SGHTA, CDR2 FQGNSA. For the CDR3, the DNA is TGTGCCAGCAGCTTAACCGGACGTCAGGCCTACGAGCAGTACTTC. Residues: CASSLTGRQAYEQYF.

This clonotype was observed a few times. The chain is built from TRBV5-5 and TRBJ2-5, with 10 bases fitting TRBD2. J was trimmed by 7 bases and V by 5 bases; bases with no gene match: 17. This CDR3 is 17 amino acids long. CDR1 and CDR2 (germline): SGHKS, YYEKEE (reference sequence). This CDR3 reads CASRRGLAGVSVGTQYF. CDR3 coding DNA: TGTGCCAGCAGAAGGGGCCTAGCGGGGGTCTCGGTAGGGACCCAGTACTTC.

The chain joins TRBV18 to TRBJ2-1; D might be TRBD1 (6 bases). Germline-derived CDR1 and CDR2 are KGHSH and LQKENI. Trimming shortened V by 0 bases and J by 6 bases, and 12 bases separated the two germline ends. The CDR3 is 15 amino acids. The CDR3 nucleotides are TGTGCCAGCTCACCACCCTCACAGGGTTTCAATGAGCAGTTCTTC. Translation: CASSPPSQGFNEQFF.

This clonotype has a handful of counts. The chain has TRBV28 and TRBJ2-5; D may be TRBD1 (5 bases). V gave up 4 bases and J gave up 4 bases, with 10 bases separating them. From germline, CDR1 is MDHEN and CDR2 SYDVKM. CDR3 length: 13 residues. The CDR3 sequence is CASSSGHGETQYF. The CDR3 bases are TGTGCCAGCAGTTCCGGACACGGAGAGACCCAGTACTTC.

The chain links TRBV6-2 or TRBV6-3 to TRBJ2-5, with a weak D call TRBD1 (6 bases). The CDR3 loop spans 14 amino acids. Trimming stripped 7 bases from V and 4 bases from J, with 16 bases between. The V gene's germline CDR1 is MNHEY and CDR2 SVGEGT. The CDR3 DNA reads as TGTGCCAGCAAGGTCGGTGGGGGCCGAGAGACCCAGTACTTC. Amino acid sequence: CASKVGGGRETQYF.

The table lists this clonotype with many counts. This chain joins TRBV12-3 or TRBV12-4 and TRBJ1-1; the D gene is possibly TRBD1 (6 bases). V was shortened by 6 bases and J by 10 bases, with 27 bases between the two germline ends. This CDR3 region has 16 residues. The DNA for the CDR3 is TGTGCCAGCAGCCGCCGTCCGGGACAAGTCGAGCCCGGAGCTTTCTTT. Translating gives CASSRRPGQVEPGAFF.

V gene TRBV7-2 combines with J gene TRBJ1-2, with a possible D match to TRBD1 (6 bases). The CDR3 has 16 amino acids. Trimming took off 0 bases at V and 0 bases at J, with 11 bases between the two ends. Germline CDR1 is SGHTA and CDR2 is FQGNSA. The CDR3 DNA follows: TGTGCCAGCAGCTTAGCGAGGGGGACGGCTAACTATGGCTACACCTTC. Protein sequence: CASSLARGTANYGYTF.

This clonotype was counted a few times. The chain's CDR3 is CASSSGQGIYNEQFF. CDR3 in DNA: TGTGCCAGCAGCTCGGGACAGGGTATTTACAATGAGCAGTTCTTC. V usage is TRBV7-2 and J usage is TRBJ2-1, with 9 bases aligning to TRBD1. The CDR3 totals 15 residues. Germline V lookup: CDR1 SGHTA, CDR2 FQGNSA. With V trimmed by 4 bases and J by 4 bases, 5 bases remained unmatched.

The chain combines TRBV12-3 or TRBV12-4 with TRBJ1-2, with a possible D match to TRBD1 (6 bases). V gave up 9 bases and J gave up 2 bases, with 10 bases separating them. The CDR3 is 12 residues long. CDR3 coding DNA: TGTGCCAGTGCACAGGGAAACTATGGCTACACCTTC. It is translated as CASAQGNYGYTF.

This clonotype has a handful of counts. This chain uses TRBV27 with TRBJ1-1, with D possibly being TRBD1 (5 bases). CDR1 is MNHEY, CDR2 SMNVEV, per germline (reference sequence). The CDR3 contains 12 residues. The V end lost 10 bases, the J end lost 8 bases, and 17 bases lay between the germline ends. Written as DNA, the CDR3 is TGTGCCACCTCATCCGGGGCGGGGGAAGCTTTCTTT. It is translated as CATSSGAGEAFF.

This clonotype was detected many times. The CDR3 reads CASSPPGGNQPQHF. The CDR3 DNA is TGTGCCAGCAGCCCCCCGGGGGGTAATCAGCCCCAGCATTTT. This sequence joins TRBV28 and TRBJ1-5; D possibly corresponds to TRBD1 (5 bases). The CDR3 length is 14 residues. Germline V CDR1 and CDR2: MDHEN, SYDVKM. V shed 6 bases and J shed 4 bases, with 13 bases lying between them.

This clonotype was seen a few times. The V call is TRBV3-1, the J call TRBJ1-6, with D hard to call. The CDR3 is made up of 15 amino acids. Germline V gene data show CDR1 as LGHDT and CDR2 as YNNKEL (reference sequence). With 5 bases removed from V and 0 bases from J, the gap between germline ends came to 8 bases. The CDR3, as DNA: TGTGCCAGCAGCGCGAGGACCTCCTATAATTCACCCCTCCACTTT. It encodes CASSARTSYNSPLHF.